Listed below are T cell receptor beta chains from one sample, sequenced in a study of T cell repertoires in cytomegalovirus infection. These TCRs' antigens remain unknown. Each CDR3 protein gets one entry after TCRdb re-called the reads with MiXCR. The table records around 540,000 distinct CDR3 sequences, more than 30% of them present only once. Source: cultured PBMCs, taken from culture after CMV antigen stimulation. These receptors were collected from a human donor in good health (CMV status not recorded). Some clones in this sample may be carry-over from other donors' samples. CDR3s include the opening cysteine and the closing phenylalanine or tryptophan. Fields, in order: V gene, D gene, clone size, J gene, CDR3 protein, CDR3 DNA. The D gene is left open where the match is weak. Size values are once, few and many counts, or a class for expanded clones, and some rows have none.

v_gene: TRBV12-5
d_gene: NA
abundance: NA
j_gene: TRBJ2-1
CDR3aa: CASGLGERVYNEQFF
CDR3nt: TGTGCTAGTGGTTTGGGGGAGAGGGTTTACAATGAGCAGTTCTTC

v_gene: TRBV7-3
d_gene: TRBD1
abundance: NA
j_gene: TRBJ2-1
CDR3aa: CASSLDRGRSNEQFF
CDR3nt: TGTGCCAGCAGCTTGGACAGGGGGCGTTCAAATGAGCAGTTCTTC

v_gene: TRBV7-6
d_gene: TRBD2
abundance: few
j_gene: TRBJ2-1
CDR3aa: CASSPSRAGFDEQFF
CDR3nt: TGTGCCAGCAGCCCCTCCCGAGCGGGATTTGATGAGCAGTTCTTC

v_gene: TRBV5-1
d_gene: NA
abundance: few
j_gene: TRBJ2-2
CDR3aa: CASSLVQGTGELFF
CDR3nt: TGCGCCAGCAGCTTGGTACAGGGCACCGGGGAGCTGTTTTTT

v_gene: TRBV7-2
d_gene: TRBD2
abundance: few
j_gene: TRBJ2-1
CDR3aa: CASSPWTSGRGEQFF
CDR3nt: TGTGCCAGCAGCCCATGGACTAGCGGGAGAGGTGAGCAGTTCTTC

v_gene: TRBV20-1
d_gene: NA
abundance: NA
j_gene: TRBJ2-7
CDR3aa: CSANRGYSYEQYF
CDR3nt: TGCAGTGCTAATCGGGGGTACTCCTACGAGCAGTACTTC

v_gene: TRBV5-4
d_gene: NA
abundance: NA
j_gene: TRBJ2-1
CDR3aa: CASSSRVAVYNEQFF
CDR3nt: TGTGCCAGCAGCTCCAGAGTAGCGGTATACAATGAGCAGTTCTTC

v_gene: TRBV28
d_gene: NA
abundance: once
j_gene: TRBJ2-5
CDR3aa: CASSHQGELGVSGRTQYF
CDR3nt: TGTGCCAGCAGTCACCAAGGGGAACTAGGAGTTTCGGGTCGGACCCAGTACTTC

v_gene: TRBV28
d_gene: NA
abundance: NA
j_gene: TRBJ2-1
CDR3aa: CASSSPALRHEQFF
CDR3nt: TGTGCCAGCAGTTCTCCCGCACTCCGGCATGAGCAGTTCTTC

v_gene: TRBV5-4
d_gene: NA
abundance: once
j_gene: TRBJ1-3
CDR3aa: CASSGPTGMGAGNTIYF
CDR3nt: TGTGCCAGCAGCGGACCAACAGGGATGGGGGCTGGAAACACCATATATTTT

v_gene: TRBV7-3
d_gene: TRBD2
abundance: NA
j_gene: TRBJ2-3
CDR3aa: CASSLKRDRTDTQYF
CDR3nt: TGTGCCAGCAGCTTGAAGCGGGACCGCACAGATACGCAGTATTTT

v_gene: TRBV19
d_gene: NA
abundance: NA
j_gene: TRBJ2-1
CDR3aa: CASSREGDAWVNEQFF
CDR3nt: TGTGCCAGTAGTAGAGAGGGAGACGCTTGGGTCAATGAGCAGTTCTTC

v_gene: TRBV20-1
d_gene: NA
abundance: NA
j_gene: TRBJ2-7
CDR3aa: CSARRSESDEQYF
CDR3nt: TGCAGTGCTAGACGGAGTGAGTCCGACGAGCAGTACTTC

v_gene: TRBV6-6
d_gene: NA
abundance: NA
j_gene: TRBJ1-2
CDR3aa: CASMRSTDGYTF
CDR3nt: TGTGCCAGCATGAGGAGTACGGATGGCTACACCTTC

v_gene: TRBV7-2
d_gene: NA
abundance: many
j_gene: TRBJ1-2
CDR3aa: CASSSQGQNYGYTF
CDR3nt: TGTGCCAGCAGCTCACAAGGGCAGAACTATGGCTACACCTTC

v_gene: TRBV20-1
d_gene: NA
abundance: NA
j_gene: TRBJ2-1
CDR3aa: CSASGIGNEQFF
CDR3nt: TGCAGTGCTAGCGGGATCGGCAATGAGCAGTTCTTC

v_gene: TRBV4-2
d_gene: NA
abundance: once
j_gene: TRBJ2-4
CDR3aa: CASSQVGGENIQYF
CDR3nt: TGTGCCAGCAGCCAAGTGGGGGGTGAAAACATTCAGTACTTC

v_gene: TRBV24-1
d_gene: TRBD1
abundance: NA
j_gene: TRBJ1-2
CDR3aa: CATYRDSHGYTF
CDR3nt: TGTGCCACCTATAGGGACAGCCATGGCTACACCTTC

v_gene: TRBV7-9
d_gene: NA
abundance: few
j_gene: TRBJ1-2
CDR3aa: CASSLADPNSPRITETGKYGYTF
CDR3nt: TGTGCCAGCAGCTTAGCGGATCCAAACTCGCCCCGTATAACCGAGACAGGAAAATATGGCTACACCTTC

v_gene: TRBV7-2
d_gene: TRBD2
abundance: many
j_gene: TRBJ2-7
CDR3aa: CASSLPPLSGIEFEQYF
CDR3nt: TGTGCCAGCAGCTTACCGCCTCTTAGCGGGATTGAGTTTGAGCAGTACTTC

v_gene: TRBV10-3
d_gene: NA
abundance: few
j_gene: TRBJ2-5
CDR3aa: CAISEGALVETQYF
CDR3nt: TGTGCCATCAGTGAGGGGGCCTTGGTAGAGACCCAGTACTTC

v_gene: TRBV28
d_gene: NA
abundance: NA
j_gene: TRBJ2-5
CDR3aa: CASRAMETQYF
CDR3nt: TGTGCCAGCAGGGCAATGGAGACCCAGTACTTC

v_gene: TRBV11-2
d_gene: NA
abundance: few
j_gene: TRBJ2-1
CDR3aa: CASSLVNLRGNEQFF
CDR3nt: TGTGCCAGCAGCTTAGTAAACCTCCGGGGCAATGAGCAGTTCTTC

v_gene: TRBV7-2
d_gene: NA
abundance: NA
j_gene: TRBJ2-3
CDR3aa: CASSPWQGRTDTQYF
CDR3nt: TGTGCCAGCAGCCCTTGGCAGGGCCGCACAGATACGCAGTATTTT

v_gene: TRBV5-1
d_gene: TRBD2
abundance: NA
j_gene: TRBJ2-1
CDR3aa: CASSSGGLDYNEQFF
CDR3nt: TGCGCCAGCAGCTCCGGGGGACTAGACTACAATGAGCAGTTCTTC

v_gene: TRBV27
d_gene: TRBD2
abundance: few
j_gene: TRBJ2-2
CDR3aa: CASSPFPFSGRIAGELFF
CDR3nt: TGTGCCAGCAGTCCGTTCCCCTTTAGCGGGAGGATCGCCGGGGAGCTGTTTTTT

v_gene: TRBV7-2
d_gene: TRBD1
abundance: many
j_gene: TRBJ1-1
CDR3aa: CASSPGQGNTEAFF
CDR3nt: TGTGCCAGCAGCCCGGGACAGGGGAACACTGAAGCTTTCTTT

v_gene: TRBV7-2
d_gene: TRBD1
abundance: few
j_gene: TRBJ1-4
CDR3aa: CASSFQGGNEKLFF
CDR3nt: TGTGCCAGCAGCTTCCAGGGGGGAAATGAAAAACTGTTTTTT

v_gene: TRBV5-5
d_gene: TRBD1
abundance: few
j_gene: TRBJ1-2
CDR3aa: CASSLGWEGAYDGYTF
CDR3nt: TGTGCCAGCAGCTTGGGGTGGGAGGGGGCCTATGATGGCTACACCTTC

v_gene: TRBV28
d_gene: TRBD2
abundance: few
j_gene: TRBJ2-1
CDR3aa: CASSTDGRAIYNEQFF
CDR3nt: TGTGCCAGCAGTACGGACGGGAGGGCCATCTACAATGAGCAGTTCTTC

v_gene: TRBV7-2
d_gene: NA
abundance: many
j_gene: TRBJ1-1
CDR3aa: CASSLDRGGTEAFF
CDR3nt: TGTGCCAGCAGCTTAGATCGGGGTGGCACTGAAGCTTTCTTT

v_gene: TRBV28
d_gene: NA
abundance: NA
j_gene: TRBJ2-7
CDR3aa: CASSLGTGFSEQYF
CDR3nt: TGTGCCAGCAGTTTGGGTACAGGGTTCTCCGAGCAGTACTTC

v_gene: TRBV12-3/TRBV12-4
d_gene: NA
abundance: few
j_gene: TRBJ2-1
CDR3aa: CASVPGGRGEQFF
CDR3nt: TGTGCCAGCGTGCCAGGGGGGAGGGGCGAGCAGTTCTTC

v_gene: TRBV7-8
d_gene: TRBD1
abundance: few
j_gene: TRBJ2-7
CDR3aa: CASNYRGTGYEQYF
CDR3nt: TGTGCCAGCAACTATAGGGGGACAGGTTACGAGCAGTACTTC

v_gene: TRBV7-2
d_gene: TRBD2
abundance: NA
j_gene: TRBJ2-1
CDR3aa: CASSFTSGSGEQFF
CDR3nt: TGTGCCAGCAGCTTTACTAGCGGGAGCGGTGAGCAGTTCTTC

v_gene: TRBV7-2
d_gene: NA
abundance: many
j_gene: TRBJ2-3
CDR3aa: CASSLFGDTQYF
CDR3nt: TGTGCCAGCAGTTTATTTGGAGATACGCAGTATTTT

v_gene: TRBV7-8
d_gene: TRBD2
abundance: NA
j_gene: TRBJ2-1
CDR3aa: CANSLVPGTSGSNEQFF
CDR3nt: TGTGCCAACAGCTTAGTACCCGGGACTAGCGGGAGCAATGAGCAGTTCTTC

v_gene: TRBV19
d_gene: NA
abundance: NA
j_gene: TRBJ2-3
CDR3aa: CASSIRPAGLYTDTQYF
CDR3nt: TGTGCCAGTAGTATTCGCCCGGCGGGACTTTACACAGATACGCAGTATTTT

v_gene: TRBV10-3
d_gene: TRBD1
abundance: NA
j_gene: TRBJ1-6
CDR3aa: CASTPRDSSYNSPLHF
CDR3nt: TGTGCCAGCACACCTCGGGACAGCTCCTATAATTCACCCCTCCACTTT

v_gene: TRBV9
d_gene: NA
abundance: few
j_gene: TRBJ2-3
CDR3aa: CASSVAVPDTQYF
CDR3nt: TGTGCCAGCAGCGTAGCGGTCCCAGATACGCAGTATTTT

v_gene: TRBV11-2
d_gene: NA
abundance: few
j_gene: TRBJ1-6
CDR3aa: CASSLGRGSYNSPLHF
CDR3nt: TGTGCCAGCAGCTTAGGACGGGGGTCCTATAATTCACCCCTCCACTTT

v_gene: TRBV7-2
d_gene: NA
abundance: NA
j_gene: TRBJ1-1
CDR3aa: CASSFAQGNTEAFF
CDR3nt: TGTGCCAGCAGTTTCGCGCAGGGTAACACTGAAGCTTTCTTT

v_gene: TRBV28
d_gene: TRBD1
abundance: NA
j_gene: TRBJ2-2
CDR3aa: CASSRQGTGELFF
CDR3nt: TGTGCCAGCAGTAGACAGGGAACCGGGGAGCTGTTTTTT

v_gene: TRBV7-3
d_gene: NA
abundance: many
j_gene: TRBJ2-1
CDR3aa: CASSPRYDSYEQFF
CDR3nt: TGTGCCAGCAGCCCTAGGTATGATAGCTATGAGCAGTTCTTC

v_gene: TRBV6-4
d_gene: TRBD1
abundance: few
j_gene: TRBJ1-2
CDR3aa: CASSASGEGTATNYGYTF
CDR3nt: TGTGCCAGCAGTGCATCGGGAGAGGGGACAGCGACTAACTATGGCTACACCTTC

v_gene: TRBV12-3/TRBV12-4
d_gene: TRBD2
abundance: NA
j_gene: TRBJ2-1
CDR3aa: CASSSTGLDRKEQFF
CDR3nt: TGTGCCAGCAGTTCCACGGGACTAGATAGGAAAGAGCAGTTCTTC

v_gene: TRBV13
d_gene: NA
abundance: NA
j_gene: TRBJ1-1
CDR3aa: CASSAPSVGAGVTEAFF
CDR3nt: TGCGCCAGCAGCGCCCCATCGGTGGGGGCGGGAGTCACTGAAGCTTTCTTT

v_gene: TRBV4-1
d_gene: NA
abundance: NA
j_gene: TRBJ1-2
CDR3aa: CASSYPDRNYGYTF
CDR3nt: TGCGCCAGCAGCTATCCAGACAGAAACTATGGCTACACCTTC

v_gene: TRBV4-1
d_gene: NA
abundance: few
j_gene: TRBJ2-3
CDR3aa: CASSQGLPADTQYF
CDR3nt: TGCGCCAGCAGCCAAGGTCTGCCGGCAGATACGCAGTATTTT

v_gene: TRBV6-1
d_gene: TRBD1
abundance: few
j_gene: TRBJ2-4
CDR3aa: CASRLQGLGKNIQYF
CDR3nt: TGTGCCAGCAGGCTACAGGGGTTGGGCAAAAACATTCAGTACTTC

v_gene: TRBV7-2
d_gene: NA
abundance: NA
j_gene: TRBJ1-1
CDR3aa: CASSYPRGGPMNTEAFF
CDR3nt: TGTGCCAGCAGCTACCCTAGAGGGGGGCCTATGAACACTGAAGCTTTCTTT

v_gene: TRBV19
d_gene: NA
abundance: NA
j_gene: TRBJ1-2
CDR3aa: CATTRQGLDPNYGYTF
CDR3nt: TGTGCCACTACCCGGCAAGGATTGGATCCTAACTATGGCTACACCTTC

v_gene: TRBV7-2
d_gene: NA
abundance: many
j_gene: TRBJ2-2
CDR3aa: CASRVGGTGELFF
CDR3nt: TGTGCCAGCAGAGTCGGGGGCACCGGGGAGCTGTTTTTT

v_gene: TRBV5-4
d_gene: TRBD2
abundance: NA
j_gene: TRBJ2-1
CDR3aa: CASSLPGLAVNEQFF
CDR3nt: TGTGCCAGCAGCTTACCGGGACTAGCGGTTAATGAGCAGTTCTTC